This T cell receptor (beta chain) is drawn from a study of T cells in Graves' hyperthyroidism and ophthalmopathy (dated by TCRdb to between 2017 and 2020). Study-level background: Peripheral blood was sampled at the time of initial diagnosis, prior to any treatment. TCR Vbeta CDR3 sequencing of approximately 140 peripheral blood samples (43 ophthalmopathy, under 80 hyperthyroidism and some 17 progressor patients) is reported in the paper. In more than 5 Graves' hyperthyroidism patients, the study also compared T-cell repertoires from thyroid tissue with T-cell repertoires from blood. Following sampling, methimazole starting at 30 mg daily was given to hyperthyroidism patients, and high-dose intravenous methylprednisolone was given to ophthalmopathy patients. A discovery cohort of about 96 patients, about 44 with Graves' ophthalmopathy and 57 with stable Graves' hyperthyroidism, was used to find distinguishing TCR V-J signatures. An independent validation cohort of under 20 hyperthyroidism patients and approximately 16 patients who later progressed to ophthalmopathy tested prospective prediction of ophthalmopathy. The approximately 100 discovery patients were randomly split 7:3 into training and test sets. Results and caveats for the whole study, not just this receptor: In cross-validation, a model built on a 13 V-J signature told ophthalmopathy apart from stable hyperthyroidism with 87.88% sensitivity and around 83% specificity, and in testing the same model reached 80%/75%. Most expanded thyroid clonotypes (frequency above 0.001) were also detected in blood, a finding suggesting that blood repertoires may reflect thyroid immune responses. Sample size was not statistically predetermined, and investigators were not blinded to group allocation. In validation, progression to ophthalmopathy was predicted by the model with 55% to 71% sensitivity and under 85% specificity, a median of about 6.8 months before onset.

In the ophthalmopathy patients, disease was moderately to severely active, with a Clinical Activity Score of 3 or more, a NOSPECS grade of 4 or more, and a duration of less than 3 months. The study excluded patients with uncontrolled infections, other autoimmune diseases, pregnancy or lactation. Diagnoses relied on clinical symptoms, serum thyroxine and TRAb, thyroid ultrasound and orbital computed tomography. PBMCs were isolated from around 10 ml of fresh peripheral blood by Ficoll-Paque density gradient centrifugation. Trizol reagent was used to extract total RNA, and RNA quality was then checked on an Agilent 2100 Bioanalyzer. This clonotype was picked up many times. It lacks a known antigen. One base away there is no much larger clone; base qualities are not given. Trimming leaves V shorter by 6 bases and J shorter by 5 bases, with the junction holding 8 bases beyond the gene matches. Taken from the germline V gene (reference sequence), the CDR1 and CDR2 loops are MNHEY and SMNVEV. The CDR3 runs 15 amino acids, cysteine and phenylalanine included. CDR3 DNA only is kept here, 45 bases in frame from base 1.

Amplification of TCR beta CDR3 regions was carried out from RNA transcripts. For the first round of RT-PCR on the TCR CDR3, the HTBI primer set was used together with the Qiagen OneStep RT-PCR kit. A second multiplex PCR round built the libraries, followed by size selection and purification. Libraries were sequenced paired-end with 100 bp reads on an Illumina HiSeq2000. In the original analysis: Raw data were processed with SOAPnuke, discarding reads with adapters, uncalled bases, mean Phred below 15, or no exact constant-primer or identifier match. High-quality paired reads were merged with COPE v1.2.5, and unique nucleotide sequences were defined as clonotypes. MiTCR v1.1 was used to align the clonotypes against IMGT TRBV, TRBD and TRBJ reference segments. The analysis was restricted to V-J combinations with a frequency above 0.0001, which together covered about 99% of the repertoires. A TCS score was defined as the ratio of F50 (clonal expansion) to E x V (chaos), with BLOSUM62-based TCRdist applied between CDR3 peptides within each V-J. Welch's t-statistics and random forest reduced roughly 540 V-J features to 13, which were used in a naive Bayes classifier (R e1071). The public reads were run again by TCRdb, first through fastp at Q25 and then through MiXCR, and only productive beta chains were kept. Under each unique CDR3 protein, matching rows form one entry showing the most common genes and DNA. The V and J calls here are based on TCRdb, not the publication. A total of 350,000 or so distinct CDR3 sequences appear in this sample, 15% to 20% of them only once. Around 16% of the sample lies in the top ten.

This TCR came from a middle-aged woman with Graves' ophthalmopathy. The source material was blood. This sequence uses TRBV27 and TRBJ2-7, with TRBD1 identical over 12 junction bases. The nucleotides are TGTGCCAGCAGAGATCCGGGACAGGGGGCTCACGAGCAGTACTTC. Protein translation: CASRDPGQGAHEQYF.